The 3 T cell receptor beta chains given below trace back to one sample, sequenced in a study of shared clonotypes between healthy human individuals. The naive CD8 fraction comprised CD45RO-negative cells positively selected for CCR7 and excluded terminally differentiated effector memory CD45RA+ cells. TCRdb keeps only in-frame clones here, not all; method: immunoSEQ multiplex PCR. The sample includes more than 2 million clones, roughly 95% of them seen just once. The sequenced sample was naive CD8+ T cells from PBMCs. These receptor sequences come from a man aged 18 to 30 in good health. Some clones in this sample may be carry-over from other donors' samples.

CDR3 region: CAWDPGAYGYTF. The CDR3 region has the DNA TGTGCCTGGGATCCCGGCGCCTATGGCTACACCTTC. This chain joins TRBV30 and TRBJ1-2, with D unresolved. Germline V gene data show CDR1 as GTSNPN and CDR2 as SVGIG (reference sequence). Between the trimmed V and J ends, which lost 5 bases and 4 bases, there was a span of 11 bases. This CDR3 is 12 amino acids long.

This chain joins TRBV9 and TRBJ2-3, with 9 bases fitting TRBD1. Losses at the gene ends were 4 bases for V and 3 bases for J; bases not matched to a gene: 9. Germline CDR1 reads SGDLS; CDR2 reads YYNGEE. This CDR3 region has 16 residues. CDR3 in DNA: TGTGCCAGCAGCTCCTACGGGGGACAGGGAACAGATACGCAGTATTTT. Its translation: CASSSYGGQGTDTQYF. Drawing the rest from reference TRBV9 and TRBJ2-3, the complete variable domain is DSGVTQTPKHLITATGQRVTLRCSPRSGDLSVYWYQQSLDQGLQFLIQYYNGEERAKGNILERFSAQQFPDLHSELNLSSLELGDSALYFCASSSYGGQGTDTQYFGPGTRLTVL.

The chain has TRBV9 and TRBJ1-2, with 9 bases identical to TRBD1. V trimming: 3 bases; J trimming: 1 base; junction bases outside the gene matches: 7. Germline CDR1 reads SGDLS; CDR2 reads YYNGEE. CDR3 length equals 16 residues. The CDR3 here is CASSATPGQGNYGYTF. CDR3 DNA sequence: TGTGCCAGCAGCGCCACTCCGGGACAGGGTAACTATGGCTACACCTTC. Supplemented by reference TRBV9 and TRBJ1-2, the full variable domain reads DSGVTQTPKHLITATGQRVTLRCSPRSGDLSVYWYQQSLDQGLQFLIQYYNGEERAKGNILERFSAQQFPDLHSELNLSSLELGDSALYFCASSATPGQGNYGYTFGSGTRLTVV.